Given below is one TCR beta chain in context. The entry originates in a study of T cell changes during pregnancy in multiple sclerosis. Sequencing was performed with immunoSEQ multiplex PCR; in TCRdb, only in-frame clones are kept and a portion is missing. The sample yields 40,000 to 60,000 clones, 90% to 95% seen once. Germline V gives CDR1 LGHNA, CDR2 YNFKEQ. Deletions cut 3 bases from V and 6 bases from J, with 23 bases between. The CDR3 extends over 17 amino acids. Material: CD8+ T cells from peripheral blood mononuclear cells, obtained before pregnancy. This clonotype originated in a female donor with multiple sclerosis, enrolled in a pregnancy study. J is TRBJ1-2 and V is TRBV4-2; TRBD1 is a possible D gene (6 bases). The CDR3 sequence is CASSHSPGASREDGYTF. The CDR3 coding sequence is TGTGCCAGCAGCCATTCCCCGGGGGCCTCACGGGAGGATGGCTACACCTTC.